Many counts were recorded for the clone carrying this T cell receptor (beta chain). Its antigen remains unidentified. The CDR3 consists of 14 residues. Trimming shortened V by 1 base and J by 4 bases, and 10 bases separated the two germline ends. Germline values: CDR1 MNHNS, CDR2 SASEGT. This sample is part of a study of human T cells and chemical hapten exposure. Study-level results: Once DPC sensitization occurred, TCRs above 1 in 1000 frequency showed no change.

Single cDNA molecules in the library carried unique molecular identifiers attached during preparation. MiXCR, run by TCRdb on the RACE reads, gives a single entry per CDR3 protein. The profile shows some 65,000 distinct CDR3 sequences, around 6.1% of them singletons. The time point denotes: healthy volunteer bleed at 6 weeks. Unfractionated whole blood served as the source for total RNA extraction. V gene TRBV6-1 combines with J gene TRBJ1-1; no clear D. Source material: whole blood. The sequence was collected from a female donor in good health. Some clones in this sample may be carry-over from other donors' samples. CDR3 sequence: CASSEVGGGTEAFF. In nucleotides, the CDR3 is TGTGCCAGCAGTGAAGTAGGAGGCGGCACTGAAGCTTTCTTT.